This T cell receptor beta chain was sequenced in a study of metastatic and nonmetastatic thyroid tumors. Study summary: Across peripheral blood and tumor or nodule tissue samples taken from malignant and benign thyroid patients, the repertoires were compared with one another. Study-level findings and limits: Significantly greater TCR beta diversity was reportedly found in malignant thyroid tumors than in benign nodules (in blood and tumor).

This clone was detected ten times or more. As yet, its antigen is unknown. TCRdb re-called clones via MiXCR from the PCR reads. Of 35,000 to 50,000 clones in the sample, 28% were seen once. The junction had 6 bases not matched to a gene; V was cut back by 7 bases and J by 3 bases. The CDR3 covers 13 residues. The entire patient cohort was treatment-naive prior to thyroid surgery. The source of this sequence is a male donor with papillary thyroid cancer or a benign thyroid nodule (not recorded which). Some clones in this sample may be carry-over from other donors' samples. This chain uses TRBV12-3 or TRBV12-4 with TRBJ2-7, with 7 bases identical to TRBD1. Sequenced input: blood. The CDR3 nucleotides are TGTGCCAGCACCTGGACAGGCAGCTACGAGCAGTACTTC. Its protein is CASTWTGSYEQYF.